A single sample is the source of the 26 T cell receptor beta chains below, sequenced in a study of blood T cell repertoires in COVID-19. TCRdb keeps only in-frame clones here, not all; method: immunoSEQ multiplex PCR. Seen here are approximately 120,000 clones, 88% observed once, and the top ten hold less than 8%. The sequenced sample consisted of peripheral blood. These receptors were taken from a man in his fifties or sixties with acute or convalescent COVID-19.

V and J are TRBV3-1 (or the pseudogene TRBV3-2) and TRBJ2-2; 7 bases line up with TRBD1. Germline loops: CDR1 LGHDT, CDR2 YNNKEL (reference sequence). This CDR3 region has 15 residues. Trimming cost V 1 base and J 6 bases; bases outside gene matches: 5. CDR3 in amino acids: CASSQVQGVAGELFF. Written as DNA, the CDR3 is TGTGCCAGCAGCCAAGTTCAGGGGGTCGCCGGGGAGCTGTTTTTT.

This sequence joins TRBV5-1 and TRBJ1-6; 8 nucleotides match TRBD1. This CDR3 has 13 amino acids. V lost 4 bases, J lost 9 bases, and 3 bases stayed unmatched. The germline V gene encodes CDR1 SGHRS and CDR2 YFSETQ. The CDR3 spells CASSGQGASPLHF. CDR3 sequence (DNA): TGCGCCAGCAGCGGGCAGGGGGCTTCACCCCTCCACTTT.

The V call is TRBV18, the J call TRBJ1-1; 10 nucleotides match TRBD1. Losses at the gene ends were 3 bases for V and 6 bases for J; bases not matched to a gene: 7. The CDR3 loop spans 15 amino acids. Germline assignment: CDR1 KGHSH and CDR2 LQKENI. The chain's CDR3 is CASSPYGQGVAEAFF. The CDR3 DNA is TGTGCCAGCTCACCCTACGGACAGGGGGTTGCTGAAGCTTTCTTT.

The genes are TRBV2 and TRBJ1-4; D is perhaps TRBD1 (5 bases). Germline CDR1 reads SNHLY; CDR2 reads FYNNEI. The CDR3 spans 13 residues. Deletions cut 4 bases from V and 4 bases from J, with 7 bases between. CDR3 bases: TGTGCCAGCAGTGGACAGCTTAATGAAAAACTGTTTTTT. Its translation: CASSGQLNEKLFF.

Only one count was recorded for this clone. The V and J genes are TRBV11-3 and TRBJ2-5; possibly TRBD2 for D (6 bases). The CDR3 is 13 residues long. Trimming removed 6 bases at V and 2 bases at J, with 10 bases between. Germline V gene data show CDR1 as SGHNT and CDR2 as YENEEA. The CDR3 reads CASSLGLQETQYF. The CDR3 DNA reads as TGTGCCAGCAGTTTGGGACTGCAAGAGACCCAGTACTTC. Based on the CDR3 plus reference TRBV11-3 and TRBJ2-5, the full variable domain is EAGVVQSPRYKIIEKKQPVAFWCNPISGHNTLYWYLQNLGQGPELLIRYENEEAVDDSQLPKDRFSAERLKGVDSTLKIQPAELGDSAVYLCASSLGLQETQYFGPGTRLLVL.

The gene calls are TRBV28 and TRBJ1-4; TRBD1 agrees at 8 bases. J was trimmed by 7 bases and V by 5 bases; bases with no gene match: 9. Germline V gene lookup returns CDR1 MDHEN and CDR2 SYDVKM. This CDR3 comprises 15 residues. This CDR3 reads CASSATGVRREKLFF. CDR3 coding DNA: TGTGCCAGCAGTGCGACAGGGGTTCGCCGTGAAAAACTGTTTTTT.

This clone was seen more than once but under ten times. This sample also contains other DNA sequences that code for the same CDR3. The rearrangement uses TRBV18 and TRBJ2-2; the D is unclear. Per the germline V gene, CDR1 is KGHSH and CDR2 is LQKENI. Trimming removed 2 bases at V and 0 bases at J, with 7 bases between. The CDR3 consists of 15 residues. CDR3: CASSPRLANTGELFF. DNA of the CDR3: TGTGCCAGCTCACCAAGGCTAGCGAACACCGGGGAGCTGTTTTTT.

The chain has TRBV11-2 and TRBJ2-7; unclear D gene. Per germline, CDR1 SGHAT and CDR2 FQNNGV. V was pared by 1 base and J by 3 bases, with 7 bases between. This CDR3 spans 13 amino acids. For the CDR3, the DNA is TGTGCCAGCAGCTTAGGTCAGATCTACGAGCAGTACTTC. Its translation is CASSLGQIYEQYF.

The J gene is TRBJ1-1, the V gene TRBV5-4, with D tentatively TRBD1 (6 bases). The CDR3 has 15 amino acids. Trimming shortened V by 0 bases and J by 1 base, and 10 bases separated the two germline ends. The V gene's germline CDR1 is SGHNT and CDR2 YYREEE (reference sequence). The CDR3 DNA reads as TGTGCCAGCAGCTTGGCGACAGGCTCGAACACTGAAGCTTTCTTT. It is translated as CASSLATGSNTEAFF.

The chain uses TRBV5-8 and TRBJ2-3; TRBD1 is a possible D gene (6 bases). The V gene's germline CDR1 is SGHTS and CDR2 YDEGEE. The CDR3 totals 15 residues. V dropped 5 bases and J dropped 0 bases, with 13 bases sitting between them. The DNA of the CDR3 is TGTGCCAGCAGTTCCGGGACAACTAGCACAGATACGCAGTATTTT. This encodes CASSSGTTSTDTQYF.

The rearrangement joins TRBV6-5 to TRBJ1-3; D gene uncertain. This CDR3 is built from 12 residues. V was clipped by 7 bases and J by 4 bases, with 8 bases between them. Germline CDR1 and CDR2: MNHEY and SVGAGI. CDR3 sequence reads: CASTSGGNTIYF. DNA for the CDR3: TGTGCCAGCACGTCGGGAGGAAACACCATATATTTT.

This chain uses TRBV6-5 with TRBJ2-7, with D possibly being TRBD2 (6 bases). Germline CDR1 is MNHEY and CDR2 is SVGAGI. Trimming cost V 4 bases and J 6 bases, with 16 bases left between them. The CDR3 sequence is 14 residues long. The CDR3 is CASSSSRVGGEQYF. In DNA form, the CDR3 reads TGTGCCAGCAGTTCGTCCAGGGTGGGAGGCGAGCAGTACTTC.

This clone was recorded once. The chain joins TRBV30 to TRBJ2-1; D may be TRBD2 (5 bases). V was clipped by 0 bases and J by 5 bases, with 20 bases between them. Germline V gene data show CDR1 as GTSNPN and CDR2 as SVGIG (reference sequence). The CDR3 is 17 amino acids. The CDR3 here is CAWSVRSGIASNNEQFF. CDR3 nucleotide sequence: TGTGCCTGGAGTGTACGGTCTGGGATAGCGTCCAACAATGAGCAGTTCTTC. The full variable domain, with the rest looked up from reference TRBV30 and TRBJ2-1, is SQTIHQWPATLVQPVGSPLSLECTVEGTSNPNLYWYRQAAGRGLQLLFYSVGIGQISSEVPQNLSASRPQDRQFILSSKKLLLSDSGFYLCAWSVRSGIASNNEQFFGPGTRLTVL.

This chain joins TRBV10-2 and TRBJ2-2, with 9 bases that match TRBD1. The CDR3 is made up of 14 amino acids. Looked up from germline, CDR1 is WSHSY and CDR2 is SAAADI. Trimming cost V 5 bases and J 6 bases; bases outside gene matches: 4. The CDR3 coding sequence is TGCGCCAGCAGTTCGACAGGGGGGCCCGGGGAGCTGTTTTTT. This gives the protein CASSSTGGPGELFF.

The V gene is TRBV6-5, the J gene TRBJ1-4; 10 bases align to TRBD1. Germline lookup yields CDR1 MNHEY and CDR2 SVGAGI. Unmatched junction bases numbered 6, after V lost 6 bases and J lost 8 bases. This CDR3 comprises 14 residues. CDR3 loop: CASSGTGVGEKLFF. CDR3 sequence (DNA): TGTGCCAGCAGCGGGACAGGGGTCGGGGAAAAACTGTTTTTT.

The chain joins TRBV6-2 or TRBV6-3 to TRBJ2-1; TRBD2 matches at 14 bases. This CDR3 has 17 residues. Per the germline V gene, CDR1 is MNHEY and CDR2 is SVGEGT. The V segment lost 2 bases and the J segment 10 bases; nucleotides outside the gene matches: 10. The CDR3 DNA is TGTGCCAGCAGTTACGGGGTGGGACTAGCGGGAGCATGGGAGCAGTTCTTC. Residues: CASSYGVGLAGAWEQFF.

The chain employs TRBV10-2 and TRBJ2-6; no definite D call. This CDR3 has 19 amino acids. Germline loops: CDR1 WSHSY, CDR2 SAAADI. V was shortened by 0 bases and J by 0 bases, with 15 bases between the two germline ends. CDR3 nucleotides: TGCGCCAGCAGTGAGTCGACCCCGGGTGTCGGCTCTGGGGCCAACGTCCTGACTTTC. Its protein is CASSESTPGVGSGANVLTF.

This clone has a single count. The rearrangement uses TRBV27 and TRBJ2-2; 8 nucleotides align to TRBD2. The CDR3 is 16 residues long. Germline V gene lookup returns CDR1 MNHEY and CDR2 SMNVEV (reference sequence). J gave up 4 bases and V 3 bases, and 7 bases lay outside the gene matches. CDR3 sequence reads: CASSFRAGVATGELFF. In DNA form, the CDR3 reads TGTGCCAGCAGTTTCCGAGCGGGAGTTGCCACCGGGGAGCTGTTTTTT.

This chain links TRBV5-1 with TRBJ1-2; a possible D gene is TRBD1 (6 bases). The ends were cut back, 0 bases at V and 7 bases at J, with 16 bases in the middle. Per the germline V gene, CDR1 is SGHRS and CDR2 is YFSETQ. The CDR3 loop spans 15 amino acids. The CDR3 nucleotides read TGCGCCAGCAGCTTGGGTGTAGGGGGTGAAGGTGGCTACACCTTC. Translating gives CASSLGVGGEGGYTF.

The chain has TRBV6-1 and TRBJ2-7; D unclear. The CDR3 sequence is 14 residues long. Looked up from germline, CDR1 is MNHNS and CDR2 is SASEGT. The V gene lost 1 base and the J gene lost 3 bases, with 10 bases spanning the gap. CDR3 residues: CASSEGGGSYEQYF. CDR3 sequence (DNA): TGTGCCAGCAGTGAAGGAGGTGGCAGCTACGAGCAGTACTTC.

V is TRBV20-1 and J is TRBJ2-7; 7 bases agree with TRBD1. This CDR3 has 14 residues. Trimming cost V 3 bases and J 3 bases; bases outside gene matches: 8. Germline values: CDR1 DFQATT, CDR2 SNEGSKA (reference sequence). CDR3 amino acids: CSASTPTGNYEQYF. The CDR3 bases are TGCAGTGCTAGTACTCCGACAGGGAACTACGAGCAGTACTTC.

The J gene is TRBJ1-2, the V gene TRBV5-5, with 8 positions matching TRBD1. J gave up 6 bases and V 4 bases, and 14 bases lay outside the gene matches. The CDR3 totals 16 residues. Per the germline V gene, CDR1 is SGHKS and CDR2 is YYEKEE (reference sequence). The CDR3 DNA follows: TGTGCCAGCAGCCGGACAGGGATTGGAGGACGGAATGGCTACACCTTC. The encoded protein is CASSRTGIGGRNGYTF.

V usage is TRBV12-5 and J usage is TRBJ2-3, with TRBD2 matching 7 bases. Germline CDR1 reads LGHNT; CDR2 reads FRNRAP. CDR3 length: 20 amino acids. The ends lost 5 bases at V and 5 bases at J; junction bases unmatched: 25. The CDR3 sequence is CASGPGHLSSYSSGGDTQYF. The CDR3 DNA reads TGTGCTAGTGGTCCAGGACACCTTTCTTCCTATTCTTCGGGAGGAGATACGCAGTATTTT.

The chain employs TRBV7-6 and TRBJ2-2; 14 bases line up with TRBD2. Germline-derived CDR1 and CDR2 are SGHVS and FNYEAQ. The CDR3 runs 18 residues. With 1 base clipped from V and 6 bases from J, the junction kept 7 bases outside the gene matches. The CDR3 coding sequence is TGTGCCAGCAGCTTAGTCGGGACTAGCGGGAGTCGGCCCGGGGAGCTGTTTTTT. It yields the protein CASSLVGTSGSRPGELFF.

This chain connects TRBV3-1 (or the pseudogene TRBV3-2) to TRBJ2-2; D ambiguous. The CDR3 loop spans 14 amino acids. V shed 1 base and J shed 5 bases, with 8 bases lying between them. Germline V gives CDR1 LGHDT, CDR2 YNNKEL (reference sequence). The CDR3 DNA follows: TGTGCCAGCAGCCAAGTCGCCGGGACCGGGGAGCTGTTTTTT. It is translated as CASSQVAGTGELFF.

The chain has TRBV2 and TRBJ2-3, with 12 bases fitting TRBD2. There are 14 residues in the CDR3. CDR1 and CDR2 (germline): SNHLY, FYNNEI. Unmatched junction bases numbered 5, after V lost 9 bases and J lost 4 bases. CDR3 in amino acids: CASRTSGTPDTQYF. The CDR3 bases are TGTGCCAGTAGGACTAGCGGGACTCCAGATACGCAGTATTTT.